The present entry profiles one T cell receptor beta chain with its context. Its antigen is still unknown. Constant-segment primers served in 5'RACE that generated TCR alpha and TCR beta cDNA libraries bearing sample barcodes and UMIs. TCRdb reanalysed the 5' RACE reads using MiXCR and keeps one entry per CDR3 protein. Of 250,000 to 350,000 distinct CDR3 sequences listed, around a sixth are singletons. The sample is drawn from a study of T-cell memory formation after mild COVID-19. Study results and limitations: A subset of responding clones appeared in pre-infection memory, suggesting cross-reactive memory joined.

The CDR3 has 17 amino acids. In germline, CDR1 is SGHRS, CDR2 YFSETQ. Trimming took 0 bases from V and 4 from J; bases not matched to a gene: 12. The sequence was collected from a man younger than 35 who had mild COVID-19 (a few samples of this study predate the infection). Cell type and time point are not known. The source material was PBMCs or a T cell subset sorted from them (not recorded which). The V call is TRBV5-1, the J call TRBJ2-5, with 7 bases fitting TRBD1. The CDR3 loop is CASSLAPLDRAGETQYF. In DNA form, the CDR3 reads TGCGCCAGCAGCTTGGCCCCATTAGACAGGGCGGGAGAGACCCAGTACTTC. Combining the CDR3 with reference TRBV5-1 and TRBJ2-5 gives the whole variable domain KAGVTQTPRYLIKTRGQQVTLSCSPISGHRSVSWYQQTPGQGLQFLFEYFSETQRNKGNFPGRFSGRQFSNSRSEMNVSTLELGDSALYLCASSLAPLDRAGETQYFGPGTRLLVL.